This T cell receptor delta chain is from a study of γδ T cells in repeated Plasmodium falciparum infection. TCRdb fed the multiplex PCR reads into CATT to redo clone calling. There are around 49,000 delta-chain clones in the sample; roughly 2% occur only once, and around 25% lies in the top ten. This clone has at least ten counts. Its matching antigen is unknown. TCRdb attributes to this sequence the protein of a much larger clone, which differs from the DNA translation at residue 11; a read error is likely, and the protein displayed is translated from the DNA. Per germline, CDR1 GEAIGNYY and CDR2 EKD. There are 17 residues in the CDR3. With 3 bases clipped from V and 0 bases from J, the junction kept 8 bases outside the gene matches. Flow sorting of PBMC yielded separate Vgamma9/Vdelta2+ and Vdelta2-negative gammadelta T cell populations for bulk repertoire analysis. Study-level results: Repeated controlled infections reportedly drove waves of new clonotype selection in Vdelta2-negative, mostly Vdelta1+, gammadelta repertoires.

The chain is built from TRDV2 and TRDJ1; 11 bases match TRDD3. Sequencing used gamma-delta T cells from blood. The sequence derives from a pool of human donors (malaria-infected and uninfected, not separated). Here the CDR3 DNA reads TGTGCCTGTGACTCCTTACTGGGGGATAAGGACACCGATAAACTCATCTTT. Its protein is CACDSLLGDKDTDKLIF.